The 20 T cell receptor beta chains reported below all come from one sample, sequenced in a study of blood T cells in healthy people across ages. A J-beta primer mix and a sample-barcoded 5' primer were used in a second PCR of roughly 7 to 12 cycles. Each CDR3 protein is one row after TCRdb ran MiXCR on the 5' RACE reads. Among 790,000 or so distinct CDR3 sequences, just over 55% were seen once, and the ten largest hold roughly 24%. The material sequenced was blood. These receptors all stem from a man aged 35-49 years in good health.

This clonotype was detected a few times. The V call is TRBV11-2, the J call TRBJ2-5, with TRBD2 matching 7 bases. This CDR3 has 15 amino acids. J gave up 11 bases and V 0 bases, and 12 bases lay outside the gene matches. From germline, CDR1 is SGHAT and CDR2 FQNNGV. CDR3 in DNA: TGTGCCAGCAGCTTAGATCGACTAGCAGGTGGTGAGCAGTACTTC. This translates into CASSLDRLAGGEQYF.

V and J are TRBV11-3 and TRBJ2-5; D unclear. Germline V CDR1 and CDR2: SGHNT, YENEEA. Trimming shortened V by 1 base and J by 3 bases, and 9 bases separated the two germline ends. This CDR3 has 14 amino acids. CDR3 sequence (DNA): TGTGCCAGCAGCTTAGGTCAGAGAGAAGAGACCCAGTACTTC. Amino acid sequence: CASSLGQREETQYF.

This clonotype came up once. CDR3 bases: TGTGCCAGCTCACCAAACGGACTAGCCACCACAGATACGCAGTATTTT. It encodes CASSPNGLATTDTQYF. The chain has TRBV18 and TRBJ2-3; 8 bases agree with TRBD2. This CDR3 comprises 16 residues. V lost 2 bases, J lost 2 bases, and 6 bases stayed unmatched. CDR1 is KGHSH and CDR2 is LQKENI in the germline V gene.

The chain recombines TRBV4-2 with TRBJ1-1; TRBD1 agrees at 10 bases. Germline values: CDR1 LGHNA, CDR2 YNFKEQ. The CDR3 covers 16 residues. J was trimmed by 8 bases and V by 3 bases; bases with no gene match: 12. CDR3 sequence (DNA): TGTGCCAGCAGCCATGATCAACTGGGACAGGGGACAGAAGCTTTCTTT. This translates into CASSHDQLGQGTEAFF.

CDR3 residues: CSAPQTGRVSTEAFF. CDR3 nucleotides: TGCAGTGCTCCGCAAACGGGGCGGGTGAGCACTGAAGCTTTCTTT. The V call is TRBV20-1, the J call TRBJ1-1; the D gene is possibly TRBD1 (5 bases). The CDR3 sequence is 15 residues long. CDR1 is DFQATT, CDR2 SNEGSKA, per germline (reference sequence). The V end was cut by 5 bases, the J end by 4 bases, with 20 bases between.

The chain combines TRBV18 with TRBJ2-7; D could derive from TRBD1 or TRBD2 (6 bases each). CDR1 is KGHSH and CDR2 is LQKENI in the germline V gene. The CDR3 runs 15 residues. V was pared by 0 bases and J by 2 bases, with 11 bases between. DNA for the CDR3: TGTGCCAGCTCACCACCGACGGGGGCGGCCTACGAGCAGTACTTC. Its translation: CASSPPTGAAYEQYF.

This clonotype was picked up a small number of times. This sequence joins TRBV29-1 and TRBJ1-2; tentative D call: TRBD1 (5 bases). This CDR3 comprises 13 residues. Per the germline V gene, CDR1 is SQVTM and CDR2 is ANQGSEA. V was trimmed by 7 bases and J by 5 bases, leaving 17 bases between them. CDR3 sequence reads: CSAKSAGLYGYTF. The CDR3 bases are TGCAGCGCCAAATCAGCAGGGTTGTATGGCTACACCTTC.

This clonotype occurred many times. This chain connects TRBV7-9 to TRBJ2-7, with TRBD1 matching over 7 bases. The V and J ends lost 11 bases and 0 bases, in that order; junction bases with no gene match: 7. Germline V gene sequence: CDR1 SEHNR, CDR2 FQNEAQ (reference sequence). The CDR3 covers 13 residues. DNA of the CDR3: TGTGCCGTTCCGGGACAGAGCTCCTACGAGCAGTACTTC. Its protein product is CAVPGQSSYEQYF.

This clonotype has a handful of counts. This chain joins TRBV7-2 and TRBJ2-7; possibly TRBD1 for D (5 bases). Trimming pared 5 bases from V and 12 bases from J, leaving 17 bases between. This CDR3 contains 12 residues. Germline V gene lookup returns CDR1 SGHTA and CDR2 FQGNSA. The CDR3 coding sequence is TGTGCCAGCAGCACCCGCGTGACAGTGCCGTACTTC. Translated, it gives CASSTRVTVPYF.

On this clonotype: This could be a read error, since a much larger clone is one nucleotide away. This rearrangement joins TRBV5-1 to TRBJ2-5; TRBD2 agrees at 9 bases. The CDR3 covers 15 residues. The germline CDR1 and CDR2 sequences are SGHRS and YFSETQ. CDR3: CASRGVAGAQEAQYF. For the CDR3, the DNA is TGCGCCAGCAGAGGGGTAGCGGGAGCCCAAGAGGCCCAGTACTTC.

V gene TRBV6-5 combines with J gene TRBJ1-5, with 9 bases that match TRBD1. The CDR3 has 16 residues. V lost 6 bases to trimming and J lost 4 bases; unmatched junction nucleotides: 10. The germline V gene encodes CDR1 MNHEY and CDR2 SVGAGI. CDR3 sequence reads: CASRSDVGTGNQPQHF. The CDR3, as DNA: TGTGCCAGCAGGAGCGATGTGGGGACAGGGAATCAGCCCCAGCATTTT.

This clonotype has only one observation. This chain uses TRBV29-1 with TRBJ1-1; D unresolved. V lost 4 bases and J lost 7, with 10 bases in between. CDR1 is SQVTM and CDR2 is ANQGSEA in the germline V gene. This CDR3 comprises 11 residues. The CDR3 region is CSVVERIEAFF. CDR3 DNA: TGCAGCGTTGTTGAGCGGATTGAAGCTTTCTTT.

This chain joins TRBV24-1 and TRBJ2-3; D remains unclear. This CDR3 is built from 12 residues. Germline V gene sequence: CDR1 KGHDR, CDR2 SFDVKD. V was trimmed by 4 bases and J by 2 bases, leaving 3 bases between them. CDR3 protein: CATSESTDTQYF. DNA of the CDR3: TGTGCCACCAGTGAATCCACAGATACGCAGTATTTT.

The CDR3 DNA is TGTGCCAGCAGTTTAGATAGACTAGCGGAAAGCACAGATACGCAGTATTTT. Residues: CASSLDRLAESTDTQYF. The chain uses TRBV12-3 or TRBV12-4 and TRBJ2-3; 9 positions agree with TRBD2. This CDR3 contains 17 residues. J lost 0 bases, V lost 1 base, and 5 bases had no gene match.

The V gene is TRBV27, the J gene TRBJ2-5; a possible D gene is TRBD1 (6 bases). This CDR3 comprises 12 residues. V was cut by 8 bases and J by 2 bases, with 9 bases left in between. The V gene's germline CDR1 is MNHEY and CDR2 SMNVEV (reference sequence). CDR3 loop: CASSGQQETQYF. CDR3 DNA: TGTGCCAGCTCCGGACAGCAAGAGACCCAGTACTTC.

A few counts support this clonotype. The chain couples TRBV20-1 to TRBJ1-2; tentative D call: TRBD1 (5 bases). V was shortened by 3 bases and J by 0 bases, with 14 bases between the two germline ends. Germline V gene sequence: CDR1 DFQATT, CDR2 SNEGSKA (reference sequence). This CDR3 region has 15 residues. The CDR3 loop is CSARGPLYPNYGYTF. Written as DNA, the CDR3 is TGCAGTGCTAGGGGACCGCTGTATCCTAACTATGGCTACACCTTC.

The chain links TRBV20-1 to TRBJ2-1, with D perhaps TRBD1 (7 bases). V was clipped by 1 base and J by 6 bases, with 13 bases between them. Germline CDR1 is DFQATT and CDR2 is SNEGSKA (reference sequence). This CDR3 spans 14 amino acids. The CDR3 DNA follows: TGCAGTGCTAGAGGGCGGGACAGACGCAATGAGCAGTTCTTC. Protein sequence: CSARGRDRRNEQFF.

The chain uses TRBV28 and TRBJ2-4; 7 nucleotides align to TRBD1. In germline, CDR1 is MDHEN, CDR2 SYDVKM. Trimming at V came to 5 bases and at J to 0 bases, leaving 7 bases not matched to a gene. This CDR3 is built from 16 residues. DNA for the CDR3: TGTGCCAGCAGTCCTACAGGGGAAATAGCCAAAAACATTCAGTACTTC. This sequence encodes CASSPTGEIAKNIQYF.

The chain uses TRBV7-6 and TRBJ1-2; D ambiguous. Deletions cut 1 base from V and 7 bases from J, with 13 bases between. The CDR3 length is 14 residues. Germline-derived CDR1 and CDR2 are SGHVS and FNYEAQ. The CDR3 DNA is TGTGCCAGCAGCTTAGAACCCGGGGATGGTGGCTACACCTTC. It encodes CASSLEPGDGGYTF.

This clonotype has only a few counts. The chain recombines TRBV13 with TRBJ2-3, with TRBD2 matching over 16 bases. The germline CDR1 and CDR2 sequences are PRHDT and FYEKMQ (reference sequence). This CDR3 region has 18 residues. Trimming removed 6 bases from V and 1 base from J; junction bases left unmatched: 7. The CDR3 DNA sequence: TGTGCCAGCAGTCCGGGACTAGCGGGAGGGCCAGGCACAGATACGCAGTATTTT. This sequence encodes CASSPGLAGGPGTDTQYF.